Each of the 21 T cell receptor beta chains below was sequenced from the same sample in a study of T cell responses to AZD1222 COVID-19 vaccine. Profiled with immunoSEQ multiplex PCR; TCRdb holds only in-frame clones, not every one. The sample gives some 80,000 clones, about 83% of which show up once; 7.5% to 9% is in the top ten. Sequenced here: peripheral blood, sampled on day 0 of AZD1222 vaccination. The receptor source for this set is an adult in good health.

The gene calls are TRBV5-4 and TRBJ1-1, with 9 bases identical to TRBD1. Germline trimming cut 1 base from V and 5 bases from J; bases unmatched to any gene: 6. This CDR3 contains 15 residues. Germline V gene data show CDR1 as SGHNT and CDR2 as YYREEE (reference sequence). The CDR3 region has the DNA TGTGCCAGCAGCTTGATGGGACAGGGATTGACTGAAGCTTTCTTT. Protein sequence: CASSLMGQGLTEAFF.

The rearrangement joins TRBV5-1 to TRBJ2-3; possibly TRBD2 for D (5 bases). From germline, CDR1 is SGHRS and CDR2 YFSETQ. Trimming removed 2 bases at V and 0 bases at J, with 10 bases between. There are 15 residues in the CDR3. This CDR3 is CASSFQSGSTDTQYF. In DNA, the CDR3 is TGCGCCAGCAGCTTCCAGAGCGGAAGCACAGATACGCAGTATTTT.

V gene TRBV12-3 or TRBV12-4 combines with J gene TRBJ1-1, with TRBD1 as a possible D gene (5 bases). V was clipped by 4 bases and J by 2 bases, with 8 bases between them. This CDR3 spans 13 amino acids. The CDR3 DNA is TGTGCCAGCAGTTGGGGGGACAACACTGAAGCTTTCTTT. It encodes CASSWGDNTEAFF.

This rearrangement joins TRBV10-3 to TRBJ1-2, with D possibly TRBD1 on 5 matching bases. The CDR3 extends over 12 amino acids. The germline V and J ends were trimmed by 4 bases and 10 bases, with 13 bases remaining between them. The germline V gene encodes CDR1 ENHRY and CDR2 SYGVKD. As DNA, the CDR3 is TGTGCCATCAGTGTAGGTGTCGGGGCCTACACCTTC. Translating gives CAISVGVGAYTF.

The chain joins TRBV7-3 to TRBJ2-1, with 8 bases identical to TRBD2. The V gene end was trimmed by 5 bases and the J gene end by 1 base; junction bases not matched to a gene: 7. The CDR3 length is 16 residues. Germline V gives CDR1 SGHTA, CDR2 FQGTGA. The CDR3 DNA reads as TGTGCCAGCAGCATGCAACTAGCGGTTTCCTACAATGAGCAGTTCTTC. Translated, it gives CASSMQLAVSYNEQFF.

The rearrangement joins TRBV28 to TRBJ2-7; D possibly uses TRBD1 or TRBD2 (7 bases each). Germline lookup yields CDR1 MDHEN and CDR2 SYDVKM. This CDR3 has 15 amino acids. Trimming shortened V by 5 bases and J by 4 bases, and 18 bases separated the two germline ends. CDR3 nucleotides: TGTGCCAGCAGTATCGACAGGGAGGGGGCGTACGAGCAGTACTTC. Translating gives CASSIDREGAYEQYF.

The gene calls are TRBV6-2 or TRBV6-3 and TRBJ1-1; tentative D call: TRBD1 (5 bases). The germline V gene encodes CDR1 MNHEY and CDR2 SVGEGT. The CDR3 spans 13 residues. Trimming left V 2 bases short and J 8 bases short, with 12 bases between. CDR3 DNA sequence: TGTGCCAGCAGTTACCTCCCGACAGTAGAAGCTTTCTTT. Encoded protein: CASSYLPTVEAFF.

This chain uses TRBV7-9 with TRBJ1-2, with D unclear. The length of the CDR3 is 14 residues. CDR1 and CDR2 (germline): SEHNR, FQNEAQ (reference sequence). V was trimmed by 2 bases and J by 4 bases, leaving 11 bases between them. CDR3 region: CASSLNSPGYGYTF. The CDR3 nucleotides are TGTGCCAGCAGCTTAAACAGTCCTGGCTATGGCTACACCTTC.

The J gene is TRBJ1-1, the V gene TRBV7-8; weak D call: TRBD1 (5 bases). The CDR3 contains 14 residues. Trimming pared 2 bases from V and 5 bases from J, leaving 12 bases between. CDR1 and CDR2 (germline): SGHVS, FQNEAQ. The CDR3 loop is CASSLSRGGTEAFF. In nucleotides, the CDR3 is TGTGCCAGCAGCTTAAGTAGGGGTGGGACTGAAGCTTTCTTT.

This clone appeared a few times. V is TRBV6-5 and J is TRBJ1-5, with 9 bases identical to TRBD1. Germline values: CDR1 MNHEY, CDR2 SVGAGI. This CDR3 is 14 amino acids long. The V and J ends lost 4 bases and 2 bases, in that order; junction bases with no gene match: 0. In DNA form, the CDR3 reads TGTGCCAGCAGTTGGACAGGGGGCAATCAGCCCCAGCATTTT. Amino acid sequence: CASSWTGGNQPQHF.

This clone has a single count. The CDR3 protein is CASSQGQSRIPLHF. The CDR3 DNA follows: TGTGCCAGCAGCCAGGGACAGAGTAGAATACCCCTCCACTTT. This chain links TRBV3-1 (or the pseudogene TRBV3-2) with TRBJ1-6; TRBD1 matches 7 bases. This CDR3 has 14 amino acids. Germline lookup yields CDR1 LGHDT and CDR2 YNNKEL (reference sequence). Germline trimming cut 3 bases from V and 12 bases from J; bases unmatched to any gene: 8.

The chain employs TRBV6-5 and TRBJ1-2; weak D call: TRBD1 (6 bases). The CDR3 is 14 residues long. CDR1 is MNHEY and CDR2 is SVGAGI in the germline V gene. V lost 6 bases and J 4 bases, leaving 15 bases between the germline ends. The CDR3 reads CASRRGVGTYGYTF. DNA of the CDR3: TGTGCCAGCAGGAGGGGGGTCGGAACCTATGGCTACACCTTC.

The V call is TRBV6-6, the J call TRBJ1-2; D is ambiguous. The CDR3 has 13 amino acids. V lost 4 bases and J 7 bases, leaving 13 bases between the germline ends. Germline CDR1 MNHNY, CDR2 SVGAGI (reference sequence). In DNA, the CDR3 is TGTGCCAGCAGTTCCTCGACGGAGGGTGGCTACACCTTC. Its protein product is CASSSSTEGGYTF.

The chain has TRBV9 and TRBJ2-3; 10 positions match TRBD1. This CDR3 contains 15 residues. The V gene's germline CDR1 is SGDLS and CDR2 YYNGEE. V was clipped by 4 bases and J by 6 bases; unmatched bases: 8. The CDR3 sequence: CASSPDRGLWDTQYF. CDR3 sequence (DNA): TGTGCCAGCAGCCCCGACAGGGGGCTATGGGATACGCAGTATTTT.

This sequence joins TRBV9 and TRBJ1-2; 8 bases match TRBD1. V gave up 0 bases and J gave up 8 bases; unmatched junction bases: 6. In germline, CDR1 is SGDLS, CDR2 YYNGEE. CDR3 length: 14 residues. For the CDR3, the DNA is TGTGCCAGCAGCGTAGACGGACAGGGTTACGGCTACACCTTC. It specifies CASSVDGQGYGYTF.

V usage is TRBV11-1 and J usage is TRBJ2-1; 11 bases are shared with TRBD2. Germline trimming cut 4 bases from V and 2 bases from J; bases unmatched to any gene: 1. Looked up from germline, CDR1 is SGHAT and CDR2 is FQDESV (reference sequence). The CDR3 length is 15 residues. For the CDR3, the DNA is TGTGCCAGCAGCTCGGGACTAGCGGCCTACAATGAGCAGTTCTTC. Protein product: CASSSGLAAYNEQFF.

The chain's CDR3 is CASSLAGTGNSPLHF. The CDR3 bases are TGTGCCAGCAGCTTGGCCGGGACAGGGAATTCACCCCTCCACTTT. The chain is built from TRBV5-5 and TRBJ1-6, with 9 bases matching TRBD1. CDR3 size: 15 residues. V shed 0 bases and J 7 bases; nucleotides not matched to a gene: 2. Germline loops: CDR1 SGHKS, CDR2 YYEKEE (reference sequence).

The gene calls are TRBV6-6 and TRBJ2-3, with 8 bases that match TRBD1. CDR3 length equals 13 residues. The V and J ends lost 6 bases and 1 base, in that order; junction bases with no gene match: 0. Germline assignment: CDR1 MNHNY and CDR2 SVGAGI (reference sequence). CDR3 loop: CASRTGGTDTQYF. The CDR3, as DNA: TGTGCCAGCAGGACAGGGGGCACAGATACGCAGTATTTT.

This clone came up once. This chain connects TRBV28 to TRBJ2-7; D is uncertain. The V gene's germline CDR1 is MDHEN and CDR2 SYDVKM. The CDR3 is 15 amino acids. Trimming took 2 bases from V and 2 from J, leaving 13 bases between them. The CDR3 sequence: CASSLGSPLPYEQYF. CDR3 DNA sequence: TGTGCCAGCAGTTTAGGTAGCCCCCTGCCCTACGAGCAGTACTTC.

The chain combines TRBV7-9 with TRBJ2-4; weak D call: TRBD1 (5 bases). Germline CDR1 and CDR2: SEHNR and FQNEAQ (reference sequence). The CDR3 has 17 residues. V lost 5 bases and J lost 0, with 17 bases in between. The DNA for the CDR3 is TGTGCCAGCAGCCCCCGACAGAATACCTTAGCCAAAAACATTCAGTACTTC. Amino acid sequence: CASSPRQNTLAKNIQYF.

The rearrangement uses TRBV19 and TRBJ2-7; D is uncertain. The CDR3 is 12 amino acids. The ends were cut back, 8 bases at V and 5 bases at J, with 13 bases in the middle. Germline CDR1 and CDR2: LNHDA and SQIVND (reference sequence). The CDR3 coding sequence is TGTGCCAGTGGCTCGTGGGCTGACGAGCAGTACTTC. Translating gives CASGSWADEQYF. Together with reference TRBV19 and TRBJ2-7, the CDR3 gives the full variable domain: DGGITQSPKYLFRKEGQNVTLSCEQNLNHDAMYWYRQDPGQGLRLIYYSQIVNDFQKGDIAEGYSVSREKKESFPLTVTSAQKNPTAFYLCASGSWADEQYFGPGTRLTVT.